This T cell receptor (beta chain) was captured by sequencing in a study of radiation and T cells in renal cell carcinoma. Findings of the study overall: Top tumor clonotypes rose in blood 2 weeks post-radiation, then contracted.

V shed 2 bases and J 9 bases; nucleotides not matched to a gene: 4. This CDR3 spans 14 amino acids. CDR1 is LNHDA, CDR2 SQIVND, per germline (reference sequence). As for this clone: Its antigen is unidentified.

The sample's time point: blood 2 weeks post-SBRT. This sample's treatment: 15 Gy SBRT to primary tumor, nephrectomy 4 weeks later. The tumor was a clear cell renal cell carcinoma. This table comes from immunoSEQ multiplex PCR, and its TCRdb copy is limited to in-frame clones, with some not included. The profile covers some 120,000 clones, with around nine tenths appearing a single time and 5% to 6% taken by the ten largest. This material consisted of blood, taken from a patient whose treatment included radiotherapy and nephrectomy. This sequence was found in a woman in her 70s with renal cell carcinoma. V gene TRBV19 combines with J gene TRBJ2-1; 10 nucleotides agree with TRBD2. The CDR3 bases are TGTGCCAGTAGTATAAGCGGGGGGGCTCGTGAGCAGTTCTTC. Translation gives CASSISGGAREQFF.